This TCR beta chain was profiled in a study of blood T cell repertoires in COVID-19. Study information: Samples representing acute and convalescent COVID-19 were sourced from the United States, Italy and Spain.

CDR3 length: 15 amino acids. CDR1 is MDHEN, CDR2 SYDVKM, per germline. The V end lost 5 bases, the J end lost 0 bases, and 11 bases lay between the germline ends. Generated by immunoSEQ multiplex PCR, the TCRdb table keeps only in-frame clones and is missing some. The sample has 30,000 to 45,000 clones; about 88% are singletons. The sequence was obtained from a man in his 70s with acute or convalescent COVID-19. The rearrangement links TRBV28 to TRBJ1-3; D is ambiguous. The specimen was peripheral blood. The CDR3 DNA reads TGTGCCAGCAGTCCTTTGGGCTACTCTGGAAACACCATATATTTT. This codes for CASSPLGYSGNTIYF.